These T cell receptor beta chains were read from a single sample in a study of cytomegalovirus exposure and HLA in healthy donors. Here immunoSEQ multiplex PCR was the method, and the copy in TCRdb shows in-frame clones only, minus some. The table lists roughly 120,000 clones, less than 10% of them singletons, with around 5.8% in the top ten. The sequenced sample was PBMCs. Receptors were obtained from a woman aged 35 to 49 in good health and CMV-seropositive. Each CDR3 is given with its conserved first and last residue. A D gene is named only where the DNA matches it firmly. Only part of the rows carry a size: once, few, many, or a class if the clone is expanded.

TGCGCCAGCAGCTTTTGGACAGGGCCAAATCAGCCCCAGCATTTT	CASSFWTGPNQPQHF	NA	TRBJ1-5	TRBD1	TRBV5-1	15
TGCGCCAGCAGCCAAGGGTTAGCGACGGGGGGAGTTCGGACTGAAGCTTTCTTT	CASSQGLATGGVRTEAFF	few	TRBJ1-1	NA	TRBV4-1	18
TGTGCCAGCAGTTCCCCCGGGGGCAATCAGCCCCAGCATTTT	CASSSPGGNQPQHF	few	TRBJ1-5	NA	TRBV28	14
TGTGCCAGCAGCTTTTACCCCGGACTCAGCAATCAGCCCCAGCATTTT	CASSFYPGLSNQPQHF	few	TRBJ1-5	NA	TRBV11-3	16
TGTGCCAGCAGCCAGGACAGATTACATGAGCAGTTCTTC	CASSQDRLHEQFF	NA	TRBJ2-1	NA	TRBV11-3	13
TGTGCCAGCAGCCCGAACAGTCCGGGGGGCACTGAAGCTTTCTTT	CASSPNSPGGTEAFF	NA	TRBJ1-1	NA	TRBV11-2	15
TGCGCCAGCAGCCTAGACACTGAAGCTTTCTTT	CASSLDTEAFF	once	TRBJ1-1	NA	TRBV10-2	11
TGCGCCAGCCGGGTCCAACAAGAGACCCAGTACTTC	CASRVQQETQYF	few	TRBJ2-5	NA	TRBV5-1	12
TGTGCCAGCTCACCGCAGGGCGGGGGGCTGGACGAGCAGTACTTC	CASSPQGGGLDEQYF	NA	TRBJ2-7	TRBD2	TRBV18	15
TGTGCCAGCAGCATCAGACTAGACACCGGGGAGCTGTTTTTT	CASSIRLDTGELFF	NA	TRBJ2-2	NA	TRBV7-2	14
TGTGCCACCAGCAGAGGCCTAGCGGGGGCCTACAATGAGCAGTTCTTC	CATSRGLAGAYNEQFF	few	TRBJ2-1	TRBD2	TRBV15	16
TGTGCCAGCAGCCGGACAGGGGACACCTACGAGCAGTACTTC	CASSRTGDTYEQYF	few	TRBJ2-7	TRBD1	TRBV7-2	14
TGTGCCAGAAGCTTACAGAACACTGAAGCTTTCTTT	CARSLQNTEAFF	NA	TRBJ1-1	NA	TRBV5-3	12
TGCGCCAGCAGCCAAGATGGAGCGGGGGGGCAAAAAGATACGCAGTATTTT	CASSQDGAGGQKDTQYF	NA	TRBJ2-3	TRBD2	TRBV4-1	17
TGTGCCAGTAGTATGGGCGGACAGGGGGGAGTCGGCTACACCTTC	CASSMGGQGGVGYTF	few	TRBJ1-2	TRBD1	TRBV19	15
TGTGCCAGCAGCTTACAAACCGGACAGAGAGGGATTTATGAGCAGTTCTTC	CASSLQTGQRGIYEQFF	few	TRBJ2-1	NA	TRBV11-2	17
TGTGCCAGCAGCTTACAGTCTGGTGACTACGAGCAGTACTTC	CASSLQSGDYEQYF	NA	TRBJ2-7	NA	TRBV7-3	14
TGTGCCACCAGCAGAGAACCAGGGTCTTACAATGAGCAGTTCTTC	CATSREPGSYNEQFF	NA	TRBJ2-1	NA	TRBV15	15
TGCGCCAGCCGACTTCGAACCGGACAGGTAATCTACGAGCAGTACTTC	CASRLRTGQVIYEQYF	few	TRBJ2-7	TRBD1	TRBV5-1	16
TGTGCCAGTAGTACCACCAGGGGGCTCGAAGCTTTCTTT	CASSTTRGLEAFF	NA	TRBJ1-1	TRBD1	TRBV19	13
TGTGCCAGCAGTTCACACGGATTAGGGGGCCGGGACGAGCAGCACTTC	CASSSHGLGGRDEQHF	NA	TRBJ2-7	TRBD1	TRBV28	16
TGTGCCAGCAGTTTAGGGACAGGGGTTCCTGAAGCTTTCTTT	CASSLGTGVPEAFF	NA	TRBJ1-1	TRBD1	TRBV28	14
TGTGCCAGCAGTTTGATCGGGGGGAAGAACACTGAAGCTTTCTTT	CASSLIGGKNTEAFF	NA	TRBJ1-1	NA	TRBV27	15
TGTGCCAGCAGCTTGGGGCTGGGGGGGGTGTCCGACGAGCAGTACTTC	CASSLGLGGVSDEQYF	few	TRBJ2-7	TRBD2	TRBV7-9	16